This T cell receptor beta chain was sequenced for a study of shared clonotypes between healthy human individuals. About the research overall: CD8 memory received one plate per donor, CD8 naive two, CD4 memory three and CD4 naive three.

Of note for this clone: Its antigen is as yet unknown.

The CDR3 contains 12 residues. Germline V gives CDR1 SGHTA, CDR2 FQGNSA. With 1 base removed from V and 7 bases from J, the gap between germline ends came to 7 bases. Study results and caveats: Generally, naive subsets came out with larger estimated richness than memory subsets. Clonotype sharing across several donors was observed for around 4.8% of naive CD4 clonotypes.

DNA at approximately 200 ng, around 30,000 T cell genomes, went into sorted-subset replicate PCRs. The data were produced by immunoSEQ multiplex PCR, yet TCRdb's version contains in-frame clones alone and is incomplete. The sample records roughly 640,000 clones, approximately 97% being singletons. The gene calls are TRBV7-2 and TRBJ1-1; D not certain. This TCR was recovered from a woman aged 30 to 39 in good health. The sample taken for sequencing was naive CD4+ T cells sorted from blood. This sample's subset: CD45RA+ positively selected. The DNA of the CDR3 is TGTGCCAGCAGCTTAGTAAGGCATGAAGCTTTCTTT. Residues: CASSLVRHEAFF. Full variable domain (outside the CDR3, taken from reference TRBV7-2 and TRBJ1-1): GAGVSQSPSNKVTEKGKDVELRCDPISGHTALYWYRQSLGQGLEFLIYFQGNSAPDKSGLPSDRFSAERTGGSVSTLTIQRTQQEDSAVYLCASSLVRHEAFFGQGTRLTVV.